This record covers a single TCR beta chain. The antigen remains unidentified. The CDR3 regions of TCR beta were amplified from RNA transcripts. During a first-round RT-PCR of the TCR CDR3, the HTBI primer set was used. TCRdb processed the multiplex PCR reads anew with MiXCR; each CDR3 protein has one entry. The repertoire includes around 600,000 distinct CDR3 sequences, around a sixth of them detected once, and around 7.5% sits in the top ten. These data come from a study of T cells in Graves' hyperthyroidism and ophthalmopathy. The germline V gene encodes CDR1 SQVTM and CDR2 ANQGSEA. There are 12 residues in the CDR3. With V trimmed by 5 bases and J by 6 bases, 4 bases remained unmatched. The study's findings and limits: The model predicted ophthalmopathy a median approximately six months before onset.

The sequencing input was blood. The TCR sequence derives from a woman aged 30 to 39 with Graves' hyperthyroidism. The chain links TRBV29-1 to TRBJ2-1, with 7 bases that match TRBD1. The DNA of the CDR3 is TGCAGCGTTAGGGGGCGACCCAATGAGCAGTTCTTC. Translated: CSVRGRPNEQFF.